The clone carrying this T cell receptor beta chain was counted a few times. The sample's treatment: oral pan-JAK inhibitor, 5-10 mg twice daily. Trimming took 7 bases from V and 0 from J, leaving 23 bases between them. This CDR3 has 17 amino acids. Germline CDR1 reads GTSNPN; CDR2 reads SVGIG (reference sequence). These data belong to a study of CD8+ T cells in alopecia areata. Across the study: Once tofacitinib had been taken for 6 to 18 months, 6 months off drug followed.

Reverse transcribed after extraction, RNA yielded cDNA as the sequencing template. The method was immunoSEQ multiplex PCR; TCRdb's version includes in-frame clones alone and lacks a portion of them. The sample has some 180,000 clones; approximately 50% are singletons. This TCR was recovered from a human donor with alopecia areata. The chain uses TRBV30 and TRBJ2-3; tentatively, D is TRBD1 or TRBD2 (5 bases each). The sample consisted of CD8+ T cells sorted from blood, taken around week 54, from a patient treated with tofacitinib. The CDR3 loop reads CASQGPREWGSTDTQYF. As DNA, the CDR3 is TGTGCCTCACAAGGCCCCCGGGAATGGGGGAGCACAGATACGCAGTATTTT.